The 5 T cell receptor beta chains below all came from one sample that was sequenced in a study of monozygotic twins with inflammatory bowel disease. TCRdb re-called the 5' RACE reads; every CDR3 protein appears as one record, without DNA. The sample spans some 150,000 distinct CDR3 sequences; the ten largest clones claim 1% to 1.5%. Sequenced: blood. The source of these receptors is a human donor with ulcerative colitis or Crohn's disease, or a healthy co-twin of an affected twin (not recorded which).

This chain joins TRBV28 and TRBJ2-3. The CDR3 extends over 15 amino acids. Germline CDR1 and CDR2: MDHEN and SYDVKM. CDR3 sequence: CASSLLVGSTDTQYF.

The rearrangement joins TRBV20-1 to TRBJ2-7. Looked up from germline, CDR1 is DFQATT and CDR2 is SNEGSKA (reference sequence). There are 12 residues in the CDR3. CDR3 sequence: CSAILGSYEQYF.

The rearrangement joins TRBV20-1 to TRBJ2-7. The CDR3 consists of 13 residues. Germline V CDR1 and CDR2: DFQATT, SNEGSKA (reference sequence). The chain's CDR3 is CSARATVTFEQYF.

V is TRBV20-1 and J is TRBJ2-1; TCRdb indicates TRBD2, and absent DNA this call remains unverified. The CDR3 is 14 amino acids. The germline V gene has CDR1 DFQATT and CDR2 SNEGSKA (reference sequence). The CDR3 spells CSASIAGVPNEQFF.

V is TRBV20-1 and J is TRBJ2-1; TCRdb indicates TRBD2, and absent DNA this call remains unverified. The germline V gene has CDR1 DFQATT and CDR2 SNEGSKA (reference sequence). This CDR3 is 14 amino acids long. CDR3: CSATTTTPYNEQFF.